This entry describes one TCR beta chain. RNA, once extracted, was reverse transcribed into cDNA for use as the sequencing template. The protocol was immunoSEQ multiplex PCR, while the TCRdb copy is restricted to in-frame clones and leaves out a portion. The sample lists about 210,000 clones; 64% were seen once. This sample was taken from a study of CD8+ T cells in alopecia areata. Across the whole study: Scoring of severity for treated patients was based on percentage of affected scalp area.

The sample's treatment: oral pan-JAK inhibitor, 5-10 mg twice daily. Punch biopsies of lesional scalp, plus peripheral blood, were taken from alopecia areata patients. The origin of this receptor is a human donor with alopecia areata. The sequencing used CD4+ T cells sorted from blood, collected at week 4, from a patient treated with tofacitinib.

CDR3 sequence: CASSLVAGVVNTEAFF. The CDR3 DNA sequence: TGTGCCAGCAGCTTAGTGGCAGGGGTAGTGAACACTGAAGCTTTCTTT. The rearrangement uses TRBV11-2 and TRBJ1-1; D might be TRBD1 (6 bases). V was cut by 1 base and J by 0 bases, with 12 bases left in between. The germline CDR1 and CDR2 sequences are SGHAT and FQNNGV. CDR3 size: 16 residues.